This TCR beta chain was recorded in a study of Tregs in tolerant kidney transplant recipients. General study points: Tolerant patients' donor-specific Tregs expanded beyond overall Tregs, suggesting antigen-driven growth. Some patients' samples used different primers over time, so nucleotide sequences weren't comparable.

Germline V gene lookup returns CDR1 KGHSH and CDR2 LQKENI. The CDR3 has 16 residues. V gave up 8 bases and J gave up 4 bases; unmatched junction bases: 12. With regard to this clone: What it binds is unknown. The read ends 3 residues shy of where the CDR3 ends; the end is completed using the germline J gene.

Related graft donors supplied nonmyeloablative bone marrow transplants, and mixed chimerism was transient. Unstimulated regulatory T cells (CD4+CD25+CD127-), CD4+CD25- non-regulatory cells, CD4 and CD8 cells were FACS-sorted from thawed PBMCs. The protocol was immunoSEQ multiplex PCR, while the TCRdb copy is restricted to in-frame clones and leaves out a portion. The record lists about 31,000 clones, of which the ten most abundant hold 1.5% to 2%. This chain joins TRBV18 and TRBJ2-3; TRBD1 matches at 10 bases. The sample in question was CD4+ T cells from blood (PBMCs), obtained 24 months after the transplant. This TCR derives from a human patient who received a combined kidney and bone marrow transplant. Some of the T cells may derive from the graft donor. Partial CDR3 DNA: TGTGCCAGCACTCGGAGCCGGGACAGGGGACCAGATACG. This codes for CASTRSRDRGPDT. In full, the CDR3 reads CASTRSRDRGPDTQYF. The full variable domain, its missing parts supplied by reference TRBV18 and TRBJ2-3, is NAGVMQNPRHLVRRRGQEARLRCSPMKGHSHVYWYRQLPEEGLKFMVYLQKENIIDESGMPKERFSAEFPKEGPSILRIQQVVRGDSAAYFCASTRSRDRGPDTQYFGPGTRLTVL.